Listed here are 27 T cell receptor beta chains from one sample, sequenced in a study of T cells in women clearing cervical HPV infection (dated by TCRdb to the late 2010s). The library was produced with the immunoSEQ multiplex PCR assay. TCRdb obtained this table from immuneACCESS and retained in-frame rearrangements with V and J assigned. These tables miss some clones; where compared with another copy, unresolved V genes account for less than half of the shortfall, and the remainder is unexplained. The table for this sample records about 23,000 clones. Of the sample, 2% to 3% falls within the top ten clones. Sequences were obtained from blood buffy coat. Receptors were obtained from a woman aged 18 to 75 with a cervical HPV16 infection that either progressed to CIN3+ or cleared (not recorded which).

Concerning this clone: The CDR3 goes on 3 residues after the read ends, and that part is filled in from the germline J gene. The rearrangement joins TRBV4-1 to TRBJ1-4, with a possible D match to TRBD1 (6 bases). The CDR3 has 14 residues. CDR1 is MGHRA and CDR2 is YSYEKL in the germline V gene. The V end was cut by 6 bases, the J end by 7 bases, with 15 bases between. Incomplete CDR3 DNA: TGCGCCAGCAGAAGTGGACAGAGAGGTGAAAAA. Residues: CASRSGQRGEK. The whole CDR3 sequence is CASRSGQRGEKLFF.

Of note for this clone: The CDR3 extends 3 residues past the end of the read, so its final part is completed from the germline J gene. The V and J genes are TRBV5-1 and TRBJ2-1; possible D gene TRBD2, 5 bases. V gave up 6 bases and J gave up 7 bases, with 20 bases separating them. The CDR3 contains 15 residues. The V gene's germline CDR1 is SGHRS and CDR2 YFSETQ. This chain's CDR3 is CASNVAPPSGNEQFF. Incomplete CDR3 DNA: TGCGCCAGCAACGTTGCCCCACCGTCGGGGAATGAG.

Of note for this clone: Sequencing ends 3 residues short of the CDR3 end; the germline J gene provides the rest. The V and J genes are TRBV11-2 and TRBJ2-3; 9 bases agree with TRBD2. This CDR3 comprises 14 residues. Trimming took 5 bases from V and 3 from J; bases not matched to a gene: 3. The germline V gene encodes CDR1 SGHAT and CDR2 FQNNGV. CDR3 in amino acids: CASSPGLATDTQYF. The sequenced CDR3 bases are TGTGCCAGCAGCCCAGGACTAGCGACAGATACG.

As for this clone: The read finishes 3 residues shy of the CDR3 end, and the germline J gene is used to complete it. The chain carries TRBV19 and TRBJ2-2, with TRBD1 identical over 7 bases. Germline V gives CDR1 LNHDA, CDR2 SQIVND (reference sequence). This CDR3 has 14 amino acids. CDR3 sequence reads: CASSITGVDEKLFF. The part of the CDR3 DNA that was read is TGTGCCAGTAGTATAACAGGGGTCGACGAAAAG. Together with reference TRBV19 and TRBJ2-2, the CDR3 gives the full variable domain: DGGITQSPKYLFRKEGQNVTLSCEQNLNHDAMYWYRQDPGQGLRLIYYSQIVNDFQKGDIAEGYSVSREKKESFPLTVTSAQKNPTAFYLCASSITGVDEKLFFGEGSRLTVL.

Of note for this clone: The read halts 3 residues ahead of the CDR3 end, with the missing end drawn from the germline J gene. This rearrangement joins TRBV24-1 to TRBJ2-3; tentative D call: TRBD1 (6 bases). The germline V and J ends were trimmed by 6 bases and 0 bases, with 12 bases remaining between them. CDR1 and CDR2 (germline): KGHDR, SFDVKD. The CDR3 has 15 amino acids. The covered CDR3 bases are TGTGCCACCAGTACGAGGGACACTAGCACAGATACG. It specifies CATSTRDTSTDT. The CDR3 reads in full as CATSTRDTSTDTQYF.

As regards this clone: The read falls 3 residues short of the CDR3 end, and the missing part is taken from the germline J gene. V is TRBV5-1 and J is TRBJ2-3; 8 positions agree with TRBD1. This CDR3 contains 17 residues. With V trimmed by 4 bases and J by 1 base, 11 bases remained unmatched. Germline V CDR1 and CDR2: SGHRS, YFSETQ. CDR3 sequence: CASSPLAWGQGTDTQYF. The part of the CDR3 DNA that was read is TGCGCCAGCAGCCCCCTGGCTTGGGGACAGGGCACAGATACG.

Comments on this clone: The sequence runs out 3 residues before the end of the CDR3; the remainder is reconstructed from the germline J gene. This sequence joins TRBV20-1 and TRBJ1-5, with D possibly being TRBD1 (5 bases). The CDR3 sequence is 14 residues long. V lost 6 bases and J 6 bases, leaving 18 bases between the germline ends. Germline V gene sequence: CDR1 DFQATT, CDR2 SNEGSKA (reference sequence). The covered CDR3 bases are TGCAGTGCCAAAGGGGTAACAGAAGTTCAGCCC. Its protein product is CSAKGVTEVQP. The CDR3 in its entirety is CSAKGVTEVQPQHF.

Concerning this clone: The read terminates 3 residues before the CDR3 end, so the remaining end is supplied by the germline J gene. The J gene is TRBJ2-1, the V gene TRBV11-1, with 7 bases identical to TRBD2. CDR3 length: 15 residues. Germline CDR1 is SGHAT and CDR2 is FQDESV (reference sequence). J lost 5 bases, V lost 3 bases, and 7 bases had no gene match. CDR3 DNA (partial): TGTGCCAGCAGCTTGAGGCGGGGGACCCACAATGAG. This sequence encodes CASSLRRGTHNE. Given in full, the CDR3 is CASSLRRGTHNEQFF.

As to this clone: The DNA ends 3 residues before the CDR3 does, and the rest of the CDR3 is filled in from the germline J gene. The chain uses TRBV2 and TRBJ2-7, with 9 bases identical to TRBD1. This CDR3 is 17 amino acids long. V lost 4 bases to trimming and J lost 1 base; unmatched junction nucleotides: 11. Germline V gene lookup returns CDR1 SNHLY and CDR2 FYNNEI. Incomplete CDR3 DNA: TGTGCCAGCAGTGGTATAAGTAGGACAGGGGAATCCTACGAG. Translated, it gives CASSGISRTGESYE. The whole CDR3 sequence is CASSGISRTGESYEQYF.

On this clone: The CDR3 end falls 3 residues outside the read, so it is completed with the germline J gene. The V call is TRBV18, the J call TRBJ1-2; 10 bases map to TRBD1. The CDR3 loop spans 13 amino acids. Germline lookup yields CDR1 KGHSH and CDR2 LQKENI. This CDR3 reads CASSAGQGNDYTF. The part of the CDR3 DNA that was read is TGTGCCAGCTCCGCGGGACAGGGGAACGAC.

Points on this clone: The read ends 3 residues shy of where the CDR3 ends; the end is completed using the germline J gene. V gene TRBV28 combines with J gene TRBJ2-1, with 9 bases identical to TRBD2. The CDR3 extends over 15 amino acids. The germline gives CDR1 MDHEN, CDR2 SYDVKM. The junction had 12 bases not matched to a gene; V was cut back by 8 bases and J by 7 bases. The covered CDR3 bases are TGTGCCAGCCCCCCGGCGGGACTAGCCGGAAATGAG. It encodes CASPPAGLAGNE. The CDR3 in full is CASPPAGLAGNEQFF.

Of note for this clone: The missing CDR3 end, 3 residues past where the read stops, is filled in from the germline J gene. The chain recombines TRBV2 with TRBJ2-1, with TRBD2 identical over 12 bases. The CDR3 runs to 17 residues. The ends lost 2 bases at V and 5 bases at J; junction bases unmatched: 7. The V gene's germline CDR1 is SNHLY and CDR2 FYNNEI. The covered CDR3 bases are TGTGCCAGCAGTGAAATAGCTAGCGGGAGGGCCAACAATGAG. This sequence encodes CASSEIASGRANNE. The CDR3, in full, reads CASSEIASGRANNEQFF.

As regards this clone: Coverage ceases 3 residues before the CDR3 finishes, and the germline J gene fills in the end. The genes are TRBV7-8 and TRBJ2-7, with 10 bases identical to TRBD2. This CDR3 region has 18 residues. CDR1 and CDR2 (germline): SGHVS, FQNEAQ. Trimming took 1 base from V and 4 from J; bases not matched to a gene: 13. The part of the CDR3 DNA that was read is TGTGCCAGCAGCTTAGGGAAAGTGGCTAGCGGGAGTTGGTACGAG. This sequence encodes CASSLGKVASGSWYE. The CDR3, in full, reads CASSLGKVASGSWYEQYF.

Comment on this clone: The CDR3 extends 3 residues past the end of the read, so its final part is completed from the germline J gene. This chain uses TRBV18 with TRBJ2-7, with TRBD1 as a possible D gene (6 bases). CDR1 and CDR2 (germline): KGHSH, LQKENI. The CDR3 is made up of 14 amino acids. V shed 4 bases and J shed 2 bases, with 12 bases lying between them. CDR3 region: CASSQDRTTYEQYF. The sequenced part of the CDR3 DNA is TGTGCCAGCTCACAAGACAGGACCACCTACGAG. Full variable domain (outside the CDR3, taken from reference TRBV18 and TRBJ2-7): NAGVMQNPRHLVRRRGQEARLRCSPMKGHSHVYWYRQLPEEGLKFMVYLQKENIIDESGMPKERFSAEFPKEGPSILRIQQVVRGDSAAYFCASSQDRTTYEQYFGPGTRLTVT.

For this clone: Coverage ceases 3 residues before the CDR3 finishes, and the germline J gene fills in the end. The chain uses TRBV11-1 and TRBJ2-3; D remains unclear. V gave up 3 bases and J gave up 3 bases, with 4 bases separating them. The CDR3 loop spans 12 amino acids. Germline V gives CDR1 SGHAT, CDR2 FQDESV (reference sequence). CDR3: CASSFRTDTQYF. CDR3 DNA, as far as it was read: TGTGCCAGCAGCTTCAGGACAGATACG.

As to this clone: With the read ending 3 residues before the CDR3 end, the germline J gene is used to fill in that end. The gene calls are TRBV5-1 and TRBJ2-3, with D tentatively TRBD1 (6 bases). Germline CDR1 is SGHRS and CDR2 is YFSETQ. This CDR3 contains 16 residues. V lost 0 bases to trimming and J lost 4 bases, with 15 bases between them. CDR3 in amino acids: CASSLARGPEADTQYF. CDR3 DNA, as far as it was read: TGCGCCAGCAGCTTGGCCAGGGGCCCCGAGGCAGATACG.

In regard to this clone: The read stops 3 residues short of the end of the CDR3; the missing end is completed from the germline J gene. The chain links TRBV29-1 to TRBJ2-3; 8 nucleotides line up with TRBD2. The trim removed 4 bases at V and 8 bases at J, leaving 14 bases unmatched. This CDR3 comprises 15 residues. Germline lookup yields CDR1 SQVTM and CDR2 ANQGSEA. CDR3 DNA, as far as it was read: TGCAGCGTTGGGGGAGGACTAGCCGGAGACGGTACG. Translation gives CSVGGGLAGDGT. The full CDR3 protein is CSVGGGLAGDGTQYF.

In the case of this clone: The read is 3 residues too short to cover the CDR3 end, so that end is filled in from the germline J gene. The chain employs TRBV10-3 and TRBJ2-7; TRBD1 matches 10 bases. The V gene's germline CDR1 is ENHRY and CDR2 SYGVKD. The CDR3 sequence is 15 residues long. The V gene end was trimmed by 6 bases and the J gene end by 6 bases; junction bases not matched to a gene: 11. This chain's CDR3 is CAIRSTGTGAGEQYF. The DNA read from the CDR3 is TGTGCCATCAGATCGACCGGGACAGGGGCGGGCGAG.

The CDR3 protein is CSARDRPYLADTQYF. CDR3 DNA (partial): TGCAGTGCTAGAGACCGCCCCTATCTAGCGGATACG. This chain connects TRBV20-1 to TRBJ2-3, with a tentative D call TRBD2 (6 bases). Read coverage stops 3 residues before the CDR3 terminus; the germline J gene supplies the remainder. Germline CDR1 DFQATT, CDR2 SNEGSKA (reference sequence). This CDR3 has 15 residues. V was clipped by 0 bases and J by 6 bases, with 16 bases between them.

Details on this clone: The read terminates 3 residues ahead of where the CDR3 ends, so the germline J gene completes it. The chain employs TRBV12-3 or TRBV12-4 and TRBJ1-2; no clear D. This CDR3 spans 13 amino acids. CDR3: CASSRTARGGYTF. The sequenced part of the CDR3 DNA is TGTGCCAGCAGCCGGACTGCGAGAGGAGGC.

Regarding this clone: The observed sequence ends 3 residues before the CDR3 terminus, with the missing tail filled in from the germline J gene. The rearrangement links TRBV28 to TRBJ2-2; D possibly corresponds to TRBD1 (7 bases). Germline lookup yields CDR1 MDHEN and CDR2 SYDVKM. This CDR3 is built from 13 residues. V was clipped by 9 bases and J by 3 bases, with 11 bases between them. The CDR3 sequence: CASIRGDTGELFF. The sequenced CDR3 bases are TGTGCCAGTATCAGGGGGGACACCGGGGAG.

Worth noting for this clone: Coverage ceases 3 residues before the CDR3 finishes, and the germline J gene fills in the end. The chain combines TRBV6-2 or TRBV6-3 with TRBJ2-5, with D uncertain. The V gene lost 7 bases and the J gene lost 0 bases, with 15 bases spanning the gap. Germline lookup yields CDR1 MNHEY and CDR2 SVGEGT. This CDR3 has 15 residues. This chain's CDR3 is CASNRRGQYQETQYF. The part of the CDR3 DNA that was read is TGTGCCAGCAACCGAAGAGGCCAGTACCAAGAGACC.

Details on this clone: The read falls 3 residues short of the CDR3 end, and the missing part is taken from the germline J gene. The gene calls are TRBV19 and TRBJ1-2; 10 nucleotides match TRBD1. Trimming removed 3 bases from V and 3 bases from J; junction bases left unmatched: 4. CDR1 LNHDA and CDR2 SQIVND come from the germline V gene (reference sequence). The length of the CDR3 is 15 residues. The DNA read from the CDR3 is TGTGCCAGTAGTATTCGGGGACAGGGGTACTATGGC. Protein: CASSIRGQGYYG. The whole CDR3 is CASSIRGQGYYGYTF.

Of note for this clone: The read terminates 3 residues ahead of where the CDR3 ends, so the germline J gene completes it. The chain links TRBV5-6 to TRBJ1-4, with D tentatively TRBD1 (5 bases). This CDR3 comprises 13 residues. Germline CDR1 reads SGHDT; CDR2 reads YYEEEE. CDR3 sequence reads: CASQQPGTSPLFF. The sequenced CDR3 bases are TGTGCCAGCCAGCAGCCGGGGACTTCACCA.

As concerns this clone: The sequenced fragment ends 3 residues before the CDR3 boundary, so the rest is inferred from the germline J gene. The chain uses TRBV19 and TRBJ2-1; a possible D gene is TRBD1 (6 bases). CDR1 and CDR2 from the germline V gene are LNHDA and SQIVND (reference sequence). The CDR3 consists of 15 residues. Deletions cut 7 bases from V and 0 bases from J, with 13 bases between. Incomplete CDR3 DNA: TGTGCCAGTATACAGGGCGATAGCTCCTACAATGAG. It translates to CASIQGDSSYNE. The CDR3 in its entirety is CASIQGDSSYNEQFF.

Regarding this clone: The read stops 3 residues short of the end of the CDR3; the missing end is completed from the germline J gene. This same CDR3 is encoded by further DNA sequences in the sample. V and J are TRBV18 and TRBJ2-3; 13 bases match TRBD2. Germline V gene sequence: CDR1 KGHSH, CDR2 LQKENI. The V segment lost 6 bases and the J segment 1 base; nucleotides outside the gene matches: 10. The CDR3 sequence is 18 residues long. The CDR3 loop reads CASSPGLAGALGTDTQYF. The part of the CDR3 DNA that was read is TGTGCCAGCTCGCCCGGACTAGCGGGGGCCCTCGGCACAGATACG. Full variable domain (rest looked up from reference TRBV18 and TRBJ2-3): NAGVMQNPRHLVRRRGQEARLRCSPMKGHSHVYWYRQLPEEGLKFMVYLQKENIIDESGMPKERFSAEFPKEGPSILRIQQVVRGDSAAYFCASSPGLAGALGTDTQYFGPGTRLTVL.

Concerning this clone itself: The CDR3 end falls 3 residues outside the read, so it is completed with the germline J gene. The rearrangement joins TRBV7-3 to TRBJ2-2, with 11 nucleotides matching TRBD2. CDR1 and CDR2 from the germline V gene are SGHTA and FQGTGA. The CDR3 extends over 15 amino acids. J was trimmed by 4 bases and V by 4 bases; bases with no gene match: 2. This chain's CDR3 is CASSYSGGVTGELFF. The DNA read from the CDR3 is TGTGCCAGCAGCTATAGCGGGGGGGTCACCGGGGAG.